This T cell receptor beta chain was recovered during a study of T cell changes during pregnancy in multiple sclerosis. Method: immunoSEQ multiplex PCR; TCRdb's copy keeps in-frame clones and lacks some. The sample gives some 100,000 clones, approximately 94% of which show up once; over 0.8% is in the top ten. This clonotype was sampled from a female donor with multiple sclerosis, enrolled in a pregnancy study. The material sequenced was peripheral blood, taken before pregnancy.

CDR3 DNA: TGTGCCAGCAGTGAACTAGTGGGGGGATCGGCGTATCAGCCCCAGCATTTT. Translating gives CASSELVGGSAYQPQHF. The chain has TRBV6-1 and TRBJ1-5; D might be TRBD1 (5 bases). Germline V gene data show CDR1 as MNHNS and CDR2 as SASEGT. Trimming removed 2 bases from V and 5 bases from J, with 19 bases in between. This CDR3 region has 17 residues.